This T cell receptor (beta chain) was found in a study of blood T cell repertoires in COVID-19 (dated by TCRdb to 2018 to 2021). Study-wide context: Samples from collaborators originated in the United States, Italy and Spain and spanned both the acute and convalescent phases of COVID-19. The material from the prospective study consisted of cDNA or gDNA derived from T cells, B-cell-depleted T cells, or PBMCs. Subjects who had been exposed to COVID-19, were actively infected with it, or had recovered from it provided the deeply sampled blood TCRbeta repertoires that made up the dataset. The repertoires were released in a freely available public database intended as a resource for research on the immune response to SARS-CoV-2. Samples were obtained from the ongoing ImmuneRACE study (first 160 participants) and from 1,000 to 1,500 subjects provided by 6 global collaborators. The sample metadata nearly always contained a de-identified subject ID, COVID-19 status, age in years and sex. HLA class I and class II types, where available, came from metadata supplied by the sample provider rather than from assay-based typing. General conclusions and limits of the study: Clinical and demographic metadata were provided uncurated, with the amount varying by source and participant.

The germline V gene sets CDR1 to LGHNA and CDR2 to YNFKEQ. V loses 4 bases of germline sequence and J loses 0 bases, and the interval between the two ends is 11 bases. Spanning cysteine to phenylalanine, the CDR3 consists of 15 amino acids. Only CDR3 DNA is held: 45 bases, read in frame from base 1. Each collaborating institution followed its own protocols to collect whole blood in K2EDTA tubes. Collaborator samples were shipped for TCRbeta analysis as frozen whole blood, isolated PBMCs, or DNA extracted from either sample type. As to this clone: The specificity of this receptor is unknown. Base-call qualities are not available, and no considerably larger clone is one nucleotide away.

TCRbeta CDR3 regions were amplified from genomic DNA by means of the immunoSEQ Assay, a bias-controlled multiplex PCR. The study's processing was this. The number of nucleated cells in each sample was estimated from the amplification of reference gene primers within the assay. Sequence reads were collapsed and filtered to measure the absolute abundance of every unique TCRbeta CDR3 rearrangement. Productive Simpson clonality was computed per sample as the square root of Simpson's diversity index over productive rearrangements. The table was pulled from immuneACCESS by TCRdb, which kept in-frame rearrangements only. Such tables lose some clones; where checked, under half of the loss comes from unresolved V genes, and the rest has no known cause. That table gives V, J and clone size, and the DNA gave D and trimming. Across this sample there are roughly 60,000 clones, with around 90% seen only once. Roughly 3.5% of the sample goes to the ten largest clones.

The sequencing input was peripheral blood. The rearranged segments are TRBV4-2 and TRBJ2-3, with TRBD1 perhaps the D gene, on 6 matching bases. The TCR originated in a man aged 45-65 years with active COVID-19. The nucleotide sequence is TGTGCCAGCAGCCTACAGGGTGAGAGCACAGATACGCAGTATTTT. Translated, it gives CASSLQGESTDTQYF.